This TCR beta chain was identified during a study of cytomegalovirus exposure and HLA in healthy donors. As regards this clone: Its antigen is unidentified.

The donors were members of the validation cohort comprising 120 subjects, separate from the approximately 630-subject first cohort. Germline loops: CDR1 SEHNR, CDR2 FQNEAQ (reference sequence). The V gene end was trimmed by 3 bases and the J gene end by 4 bases; junction bases not matched to a gene: 5. This CDR3 spans 15 amino acids. Study results and caveats: Investigators reported 164 TCR beta chains as tied to cytomegalovirus. It was confirmed in vitro that a few of the CMV-associated chains were specific for CMV antigens.

TCRdb's table, derived via immunoSEQ multiplex PCR, lists solely in-frame clones and lacks some. This sample has 150,000 to 200,000 clones, with approximately 96% found just once. This clonotype originated in a young woman in good health and CMV-seronegative. The sequencing sample was made of PBMCs. The gene calls are TRBV7-9 and TRBJ2-2, with 7 nucleotides matching TRBD2. The chain's CDR3 is CASSFQGGSTGELFF. CDR3 sequence (DNA): TGTGCCAGCAGCTTTCAAGGCGGGAGCACCGGGGAGCTGTTTTTT.